A selection of T cell receptor beta chains follows, all from one sample in a study of cytomegalovirus exposure and HLA in healthy donors. Generated by immunoSEQ multiplex PCR, the TCRdb table keeps only in-frame clones and is missing some. The sample lists fewer than 150,000 clones; approximately 80% were seen once. Sample: PBMCs. The source is a human donor in good health. Each CDR3 is given with its conserved first and last residue. Fields, in order: J gene, V gene, D gene, CDR3 length, clone size, CDR3 protein, CDR3 DNA. A D gene is named only where the DNA matches it firmly. Clone size is stated in some rows and not others, as once, few, many or a class when expanded.

J: TRBJ2-1
V: TRBV27
D: TRBD1
length: 15
size: few
CDR3: CASWGWGQGANEQFF
DNA: TGTGCCAGCTGGGGGTGGGGACAGGGGGCTAATGAGCAGTTCTTC

J: TRBJ1-1
V: TRBV7-6
D: TRBD1
length: 17
size: -
CDR3: CASSLGGQVTLNTEAFF
DNA: TGTGCCAGCAGCTTAGGTGGACAGGTGACTTTGAACACTGAAGCTTTCTTT

J: TRBJ2-2
V: TRBV4-1
D: TRBD1
length: 16
size: -
CDR3: CASSRRITGVTGELFF
DNA: TGCGCCAGCAGCCGACGAATTACAGGGGTCACCGGGGAGCTGTTTTTT

J: TRBJ1-6
V: TRBV7-6
D: -
length: 16
size: -
CDR3: CASSLRSQGQGSPLHF
DNA: TGTGCCAGCAGCTTAAGGTCGCAGGGCCAGGGGTCACCCCTCCACTTT

J: TRBJ2-4
V: TRBV5-6
D: -
length: 15
size: -
CDR3: CASSFTGSAKNIQYF
DNA: TGTGCCAGCAGCTTTACAGGGTCGGCCAAAAACATTCAGTACTTC

J: TRBJ1-5
V: TRBV27
D: -
length: 15
size: -
CDR3: CASSPGTYSNQPQHF
DNA: TGTGCCAGCAGTCCGGGTACGTATAGCAATCAGCCCCAGCATTTT

J: TRBJ2-3
V: TRBV5-4
D: -
length: 14
size: once
CDR3: CASSLPGARDTQYF
DNA: TGTGCCAGCAGCTTGCCAGGGGCACGGGATACGCAGTATTTT

J: TRBJ2-2
V: TRBV5-1
D: -
length: 14
size: -
CDR3: CASSLVVRTGELFF
DNA: TGCGCCAGCAGCTTGGTAGTAAGAACCGGGGAGCTGTTTTTT

J: TRBJ2-1
V: TRBV9
D: TRBD1
length: 14
size: -
CDR3: CASSVGQGWNEQFF
DNA: TGTGCCAGCAGCGTCGGACAGGGTTGGAATGAGCAGTTCTTC

J: TRBJ1-4
V: TRBV28
D: TRBD1
length: 15
size: -
CDR3: CASTQGTGGFEKLFF
DNA: TGTGCCAGCACCCAAGGGACAGGGGGTTTTGAAAAACTGTTTTTT

J: TRBJ1-1
V: TRBV11-3
D: TRBD1
length: 15
size: -
CDR3: CASSLFGTGDTEAFF
DNA: TGTGCCAGCAGCTTATTTGGGACAGGTGACACTGAAGCTTTCTTT

J: TRBJ2-5
V: TRBV19
D: TRBD2
length: 16
size: -
CDR3: CASSRGSGRALETQYF
DNA: TGTGCCAGTAGTAGGGGGAGCGGGAGGGCCTTAGAGACCCAGTACTTC

J: TRBJ2-7
V: TRBV28
D: -
length: 14
size: -
CDR3: CASSLDSLAYEQYF
DNA: TGTGCCAGCAGTCTGGACAGTCTAGCCTACGAGCAGTACTTC

J: TRBJ1-1
V: TRBV6-6
D: -
length: 12
size: once
CDR3: CASSISGDEAFF
DNA: TGTGCCAGCAGTATCTCCGGTGATGAAGCTTTCTTT

J: TRBJ1-4
V: TRBV7-9
D: -
length: 15
size: once
CDR3: CASSLEGGINEKLFF
DNA: TGTGCCAGCAGCTTAGAAGGGGGTATTAATGAAAAACTGTTTTTT

J: TRBJ2-3
V: TRBV29-1
D: -
length: 15
size: -
CDR3: CSARGWRELTDTQYF
DNA: TGCAGCGCCAGGGGTTGGCGGGAGCTCACAGATACGCAGTATTTT

J: TRBJ2-5
V: TRBV19
D: -
length: 13
size: -
CDR3: CASSTEFGETQYF
DNA: TGTGCCAGTAGTACCGAGTTCGGGGAGACCCAGTACTTC

J: TRBJ1-1
V: TRBV29-1
D: -
length: 10
size: -
CDR3: CSASRGTTFF
DNA: TGCAGCGCCTCACGGGGAACAACTTTCTTT

J: TRBJ1-1
V: TRBV19
D: -
length: 13
size: -
CDR3: CASSITAGTEAFF
DNA: TGTGCCAGTAGTATAACGGCAGGCACTGAAGCTTTCTTT

J: TRBJ2-3
V: TRBV5-6
D: -
length: 15
size: -
CDR3: CASSFNRVGVDTQYF
DNA: TGTGCCAGCAGCTTTAACAGGGTGGGGGTGGATACGCAGTATTTT

J: TRBJ2-3
V: TRBV29-1
D: -
length: 12
size: once
CDR3: CSAQEGTDTQYF
DNA: TGCAGCGCCCAAGAGGGCACAGATACGCAGTATTTT

J: TRBJ2-7
V: TRBV27
D: TRBD1
length: 14
size: -
CDR3: CASRGTGEMGEQYF
DNA: TGTGCCAGCAGGGGGACAGGGGAGATGGGCGAGCAGTACTTC

J: TRBJ2-3
V: TRBV7-8
D: TRBD2
length: 15
size: -
CDR3: CASSRRGGRIGTQYF
DNA: TGTGCCAGCAGCCGTCGCGGCGGGAGAATCGGTACGCAGTATTTT

J: TRBJ2-2
V: TRBV21-1
D: -
length: 17
size: -
CDR3: CASSKGRLAGGCGELFF
DNA: TGTGCCAGCAGCAAAGGAAGACTAGCGGGAGGCTGCGGGGAGCTGTTTTTT

J: TRBJ1-2
V: TRBV7-9
D: -
length: 14
size: -
CDR3: CASSSQTGRYGYTF
DNA: TGTGCCAGCAGCTCCCAGACAGGTCGATATGGCTACACCTTC

J: TRBJ1-3
V: TRBV7-9
D: TRBD1
length: 16
size: -
CDR3: CASSPTGVGLGNTIYF
DNA: TGTGCCAGCAGCCCTACAGGGGTAGGGTTAGGAAACACCATATATTTT

J: TRBJ2-5
V: TRBV27
D: TRBD2
length: 20
size: -
CDR3: CASSLRYRLAGGPKGETQYF
DNA: TGTGCCAGCAGTTTAAGGTATAGACTAGCGGGAGGGCCTAAAGGAGAGACCCAGTACTTC

J: TRBJ2-3
V: TRBV2
D: TRBD2
length: 15
size: -
CDR3: CASSETSGRKDTQYF
DNA: TGTGCCAGCAGTGAAACTAGCGGGAGGAAGGATACGCAGTATTTT

J: TRBJ2-2
V: TRBV9
D: TRBD2
length: 16
size: -
CDR3: CASSREVGVQTGELFF
DNA: TGTGCCAGCAGCCGGGAGGTGGGTGTCCAGACCGGGGAGCTGTTTTTT

J: TRBJ2-2
V: TRBV5-6
D: TRBD2
length: 17
size: -
CDR3: CASSLRPSGIVPGELFF
DNA: TGTGCCAGCAGCTTGAGGCCTAGCGGGATAGTCCCCGGGGAGCTGTTTTTT

J: TRBJ2-3
V: TRBV19
D: TRBD2
length: 17
size: once
CDR3: CASREGGSSLGTDTQYF
DNA: TGTGCCAGTAGGGAGGGCGGGAGTTCGTTGGGCACAGATACGCAGTATTTT

J: TRBJ1-1
V: TRBV10-3
D: -
length: 14
size: few
CDR3: CASQPGRVHTEAFF
DNA: TGTGCATCCCAGCCGGGCAGGGTGCACACTGAAGCTTTCTTT

J: TRBJ2-1
V: TRBV10-3
D: TRBD2
length: 13
size: -
CDR3: CAISASGNNEQFF
DNA: TGTGCCATCAGTGCTAGCGGGAATAATGAGCAGTTCTTC

J: TRBJ2-5
V: TRBV19
D: -
length: 14
size: -
CDR3: CASSIGQYQETQYF
DNA: TGTGCCAGTAGTATAGGGCAGTACCAAGAGACCCAGTACTTC

J: TRBJ2-3
V: TRBV4-1
D: -
length: 12
size: -
CDR3: CASSGATDTQYF
DNA: TGCGCCAGCAGCGGAGCCACAGATACGCAGTATTTT

J: TRBJ2-1
V: TRBV5-1
D: TRBD2
length: 17
size: -
CDR3: CASSLAPLAGVGYEQFF
DNA: TGCGCCAGCAGCTTGGCGCCCCTAGCGGGAGTAGGTTATGAGCAGTTCTTC

J: TRBJ2-5
V: TRBV10-1
D: -
length: 11
size: -
CDR3: CASSFGETQYF
DNA: TGCGCCAGCAGTTTCGGGGAGACCCAGTACTTC